This T cell receptor beta chain was observed in a study of cytomegalovirus exposure and HLA in healthy donors. Study findings and constraints: Later analysis indicated greater clonal expansion among HLA-associated TCR beta chains than among equally common other chains.

Turning to this clone: What it binds is unknown.

Vbeta (60) and Jbeta (13) primers were used in the PCR. Sequencing was performed with immunoSEQ multiplex PCR; in TCRdb, only in-frame clones are kept and a portion is missing. The table records 200,000 or so clones, 84% of them present only once. Germline V lookup: CDR1 LNHDA, CDR2 SQIVND (reference sequence). The CDR3 extends over 14 amino acids. J lost 1 base, V lost 2 bases, and 1 base had no gene match. This sequence originates from a woman in her forties or fifties in good health and CMV-seropositive. Sequenced material: PBMCs. The rearrangement joins TRBV19 to TRBJ1-1; 7 nucleotides agree with TRBD1. In nucleotides, the CDR3 is TGTGCCAGTAGTATAAACAGGGGGAACACTGAAGCTTTCTTT. The encoded protein is CASSINRGNTEAFF.